This T cell receptor beta chain was documented in a study of T cells and copy number aberrations in small-cell lung cancer (dated by TCRdb to the early 2020s). As for the study more broadly: TCR repertoire sequencing was paired with whole-exome sequencing of the same tumor regions to relate T cell metrics to mutations and copy number aberrations. Tumor TCR data were available for 17 to 20 patients, and TCR data from both tumor and normal tissue were available for roughly 15 patients.

Patients with limited-stage small-cell lung cancer who underwent surgical resection in Hangzhou, China, between the late 2000s and the early 2020s were included as donors. All donors were treated with upfront surgery without preoperative chemotherapy or radiotherapy, and immunotherapy was not given to any donor before or after surgery. All 20 or so patients in the sequenced cohort were identified as smokers or heavy second-hand smokers. Adjacent normal lung tissue was taken at least 2 cm away from the tumor margin, and two pathologists confirmed morphologically that the tissue was free of malignant cells. To characterize heterogeneity of the T cell repertoire, the study applied multi-region TCR-beta sequencing to resected limited-stage small-cell lung cancers and to tumor-adjacent lung tissue. Genomic DNA was extracted from FFPE tissue using the AllPrep DNA/RNA FFPE Kit (Qiagen). On this clone: The antigen it binds to is not known. The record has no base qualities; no much larger clone is one base away.

Points the paper makes about the study in general: Every specimen was formalin-fixed paraffin-embedded tissue, a material known to introduce sequencing artifacts. Because surgical resection is uncommon in small-cell lung cancer, the study was limited by a small sample size, and the findings need validation. Lower T-cell density, richness and clonality were observed in tumors than in adjacent lung tissue, although the difference in density was not significant.

From the cysteine up to the phenylalanine, the CDR3 has a length of 15 residues. The CDR3 DNA has 45 bases and is translated from base 1. Reading the germline V gene (reference sequence) gives CDR1 LNHDA and CDR2 SQIVND. The junction shows trimming of 8 bases on V and 4 bases on J, plus 19 bases between the germline ends. Using multiplexed V- and J-gene primers, the immunoSEQ hsTCRB Kit amplified TCR-beta CDR3 regions from genomic DNA. Unique DNA barcodes were added in a second PCR, and the samples were pooled together with one negative control and one positive control. The pooled TCR-beta libraries were sequenced using a 150-cycle paired-end protocol on an Illumina MiSeq. In the original analysis: Adaptive Biotechnologies processed the raw sequencing data into a report containing normalized, annotated TCR-beta repertoires. To compute T-cell density, TCR-beta templates were normalized to usable DNA, with usable DNA estimated through amplification of housekeeping genes. Richness was defined as the count of unique rearrangements, and clonality was defined as 1 minus Pielou's evenness. TCRdb took this table from immuneACCESS and kept in-frame rearrangements with V and J called. Such tables lack part of the clones; where checked against another copy, unresolved V genes explain under half of the gap, and the rest is unexplained. Clone size and V and J calls were adopted from that table, with D and trimming inferred from the DNA. For this sample the table gives about 8,200 clones, of which 75% to 85% were detected only once. 4.6% of the sample goes to the ten largest clones.

The chain links TRBV19 with TRBJ2-3; TRBD1 is a weak D gene call, 6 bases matching. The source is a woman in her 50s with small cell lung cancer. Specimen: normal tissue next to the tumor. The CDR3 loop reads CASQSGWRTADTQYF. The base sequence is TGTGCCAGTCAATCGGGATGGCGGACAGCAGATACGCAGTATTTT.